This entry is about one T cell receptor beta chain. This sample was taken from a study of Ad26.COV2.S vaccination and SARS-CoV-2 variants. Overall study: Donor was in the COV1001 Ad26.COV2.S trial arm.

The assay was immunoSEQ multiplex PCR, and TCRdb's table has in-frame clones only and misses some. The table lists around 400,000 clones, approximately 89% of them singletons. The treatment is: roughly 20 received Ad26.COV2.S at low or high dose, single or two shots; 5 received placebo; per-sample allocation not given. Repertoires come from day 63 after the first vaccine or placebo injection. In Boston, the donor was an adult between 18-55 years of age. The CDR3 is 13 residues long. Germline V CDR1 and CDR2: SGHAT, FQNNGV. V shed 5 bases and J shed 5 bases, with 10 bases lying between them. V usage is TRBV11-2 and J usage is TRBJ1-5; D is unclear. Specimen: peripheral blood, collected in a trial of Ad26.COV2.S vaccine versus placebo. The receptor's source is a person between 18 and 65 years old who received the Ad26.COV2.S COVID-19 vaccine or a placebo. The CDR3 DNA follows: TGTGCCAGCAGCCTAGGACCCTATCAGCCCCAGCATTTT. It is translated as CASSLGPYQPQHF.